What follows are 32 T cell receptor beta chains derived from one specimen sequenced in a study of blood T cell repertoires in COVID-19 (dated by TCRdb to 2018 to 2020). The method was the immunoSEQ multiplex PCR assay. TCRdb re-hosts the immuneACCESS table, in-frame sequences only. Its copies lack some clones; in the studies checked, an unresolved V gene accounts for under half of them, and the cause for the rest is not known. The sample yields 200,000 or so clones; over 75% were counted once. The ten largest clones capture around 4.5% of the sample. The source material was peripheral blood. These TCRs come from a man over 45 with acute or convalescent COVID-19.

This sequence joins TRBV4-1 and TRBJ1-1; D gene uncertain. The CDR3 runs to 14 residues. CDR1 and CDR2 from the germline V gene are MGHRA and YSYEKL. V was cut by 3 bases and J by 1 base, with 9 bases left in between. The CDR3 region is CASSQAGKNTEAFF. CDR3 nucleotide sequence: TGCGCCAGCAGCCAGGCGGGGAAGAACACTGAAGCTTTCTTT.

The genes are TRBV11-2 and TRBJ1-4; tentatively, D is TRBD1 (5 bases). This CDR3 spans 13 amino acids. The V gene's germline CDR1 is SGHAT and CDR2 FQNNGV. Trimming shortened V by 5 bases and J by 8 bases, and 12 bases separated the two germline ends. The CDR3 DNA is TGTGCCAGCAGCCGCCCGGGGGACGAAAAACTGTTTTTT. The encoded protein is CASSRPGDEKLFF.

The chain couples TRBV3-1 (or the pseudogene TRBV3-2) to TRBJ1-1; the D gene is possibly TRBD1 (6 bases). The CDR3 loop spans 13 amino acids. With 6 bases removed from V and 1 base from J, the gap between germline ends came to 9 bases. Germline V gene data show CDR1 as LGHDT and CDR2 as YNNKEL (reference sequence). The CDR3 here is CASSFRGNTEAFF. CDR3 nucleotides: TGTGCCAGCAGTTTCAGGGGGAACACTGAAGCTTTCTTT.

The rearrangement joins TRBV28 to TRBJ1-1, with D tentatively TRBD1 (5 bases). The CDR3 covers 15 residues. V was clipped by 5 bases and J by 0 bases, with 13 bases between them. Germline lookup yields CDR1 MDHEN and CDR2 SYDVKM. In nucleotides, the CDR3 is TGTGCCAGCAGTCCCCCTGGACAACTGAACACTGAAGCTTTCTTT. This sequence encodes CASSPPGQLNTEAFF.

This sequence joins TRBV6-6 and TRBJ1-2; D gene unclear. Germline V gene data show CDR1 as MNHNY and CDR2 as SVGAGI (reference sequence). The CDR3 is made up of 14 amino acids. V shed 4 bases and J shed 7 bases, with 16 bases lying between them. The CDR3 here is CASSLDKSSRGYTF. CDR3 nucleotides: TGTGCCAGCAGTTTAGACAAGTCTAGCCGTGGCTACACCTTC.

The chain has TRBV5-1 and TRBJ1-2, with 8 bases aligning to TRBD1. The V gene's germline CDR1 is SGHRS and CDR2 YFSETQ. The CDR3 length is 15 residues. V shed 2 bases, J shed 2 bases, and the junction held 5 bases outside the gene matches. Written as DNA, the CDR3 is TGCGCCAGCAGCTTAGCGGCAGGGGGCAACTATGGCTACACCTTC. Encoded protein: CASSLAAGGNYGYTF.

The chain uses TRBV6-2 or TRBV6-3 and TRBJ1-5; 11 nucleotides align to TRBD1. This CDR3 is 16 amino acids long. V shed 2 bases and J 5 bases; nucleotides not matched to a gene: 5. CDR1 and CDR2 from the germline V gene are MNHEY and SVGEGT. The CDR3 protein is CASSYGSGQGDQPQHF. In DNA form, the CDR3 reads TGTGCCAGCAGTTACGGGTCGGGACAGGGGGATCAGCCCCAGCATTTT.

Here the CDR3 reads CASSMEDRGPSSGNTIYF. CDR3 nucleotide sequence: TGTGCCAGTAGTATGGAAGACAGGGGGCCCAGCTCTGGAAACACCATATATTTT. The V call is TRBV19, the J call TRBJ1-3, with TRBD1 matching 10 bases. CDR1 and CDR2 (germline): LNHDA, SQIVND (reference sequence). With 3 bases clipped from V and 0 bases from J, the junction kept 8 bases outside the gene matches. The CDR3 covers 18 residues.

This clone has just a few counts. The genes are TRBV15 and TRBJ1-2; the D gene is possibly TRBD1 (6 bases). This CDR3 has 15 residues. Looked up from germline, CDR1 is LNHNV and CDR2 is YYDKDF (reference sequence). Trimming pared 5 bases from V and 7 bases from J, leaving 20 bases between. CDR3 nucleotide sequence: TGTGCCACCAGCGGATCCAGGGGAACGCTTAGTGGCTACACCTTC. Amino acid sequence: CATSGSRGTLSGYTF.

The chain recombines TRBV6-1 with TRBJ1-5; 8 positions agree with TRBD1. This CDR3 comprises 16 residues. With V trimmed by 0 bases and J by 3 bases, 4 bases remained unmatched. The germline CDR1 and CDR2 sequences are MNHNS and SASEGT. CDR3 sequence reads: CASSEAGRGPNQPQHF. For the CDR3, the DNA is TGTGCCAGCAGTGAAGCGGGCAGGGGGCCCAATCAGCCCCAGCATTTT.

The V gene is TRBV6-5, the J gene TRBJ1-3; 8 positions agree with TRBD1. V shed 6 bases, J shed 4 bases, and the junction held 8 bases outside the gene matches. There are 15 residues in the CDR3. From germline, CDR1 is MNHEY and CDR2 SVGAGI. The CDR3 region has the DNA TGTGCCAGCAGGGGGGACAGGTCCGCAGGAAACACCATATATTTT. It translates to CASRGDRSAGNTIYF.

This clone showed up just a few times. This rearrangement joins TRBV2 to TRBJ1-5; 9 positions match TRBD1. V shed 8 bases and J 8 bases; nucleotides not matched to a gene: 13. The CDR3 spans 15 residues. From germline, CDR1 is SNHLY and CDR2 FYNNEI. CDR3 DNA: TGTGCCAGCCAGGCGGGACAGGGAGGATTTGAGCCCCAGCATTTT. As protein: CASQAGQGGFEPQHF.

The chain employs TRBV5-6 and TRBJ2-3, with unresolved D. Looked up from germline, CDR1 is SGHDT and CDR2 is YYEEEE. The CDR3 sequence is 14 residues long. Trimming left V 1 base short and J 2 bases short, with 8 bases between. CDR3 amino acids: CASSLSHYTDTQYF. As DNA, the CDR3 is TGTGCCAGCAGCTTGTCACATTACACAGATACGCAGTATTTT.

The J gene is TRBJ1-1, the V gene TRBV20-1, with 8 bases matching TRBD1. This CDR3 spans 15 amino acids. V was pared by 3 bases and J by 1 base, with 7 bases of the junction left unmatched. Germline CDR1 is DFQATT and CDR2 is SNEGSKA (reference sequence). The DNA for the CDR3 is TGCAGTGCTAGTCACCCGGGACAGGCGAACACTGAAGCTTTCTTT. This gives the protein CSASHPGQANTEAFF.

CDR3 DNA: TGTGCCAGCAGTTACTCGAACAGGGGCGGCTATGGCTACACCTTC. Amino acids: CASSYSNRGGYGYTF. The chain carries TRBV6-5 and TRBJ1-2; 7 nucleotides line up with TRBD1. CDR1 MNHEY and CDR2 SVGAGI come from the germline V gene. CDR3 size: 15 residues. V was clipped by 0 bases and J by 4 bases; unmatched bases: 5.

This clone was picked up a small number of times. The chain combines TRBV5-8 with TRBJ1-3, with D unclear. CDR3 length equals 15 residues. Germline V gene sequence: CDR1 SGHTS, CDR2 YDEGEE. Trimming shortened V by 2 bases and J by 0 bases, and 9 bases separated the two germline ends. The CDR3 region has the DNA TGTGCCAGCAGCTTTGCAGTCCGCTCTGGAAACACCATATATTTT. This sequence encodes CASSFAVRSGNTIYF.

The chain joins TRBV5-1 to TRBJ1-6; 7 bases fit TRBD1. This CDR3 region has 15 residues. The trim removed 5 bases at V and 7 bases at J, leaving 9 bases unmatched. The germline V gene encodes CDR1 SGHRS and CDR2 YFSETQ. The CDR3 region has the DNA TGCGCCAGCAGACAAACCCGGGACAGCAATTCACCCCTCCACTTT. Translating it yields CASRQTRDSNSPLHF.

The count of this clone is one. The rearrangement joins TRBV7-9 to TRBJ2-5, with 11 bases identical to TRBD1. Trimming at V came to 4 bases and at J to 1 base, leaving 8 bases not matched to a gene. The CDR3 has 17 residues. Germline V gene lookup returns CDR1 SEHNR and CDR2 FQNEAQ (reference sequence). The CDR3 region is CASSSGQGGVTQETQYF. The CDR3 bases are TGTGCCAGCAGCTCGGGACAGGGGGGGGTCACCCAAGAGACCCAGTACTTC.

This clone was recorded a few times. The genes are TRBV6-5 and TRBJ2-2; 7 nucleotides align to TRBD2. Germline trimming cut 6 bases from V and 4 bases from J; bases unmatched to any gene: 5. The CDR3 has 14 amino acids. Germline V CDR1 and CDR2: MNHEY, SVGAGI. In nucleotides, the CDR3 is TGTGCCAGCAGGGCGCTAGCGGTCACCGGGGAGCTGTTTTTT. Its protein product is CASRALAVTGELFF.

Only one count was recorded for this clone. The chain employs TRBV19 and TRBJ1-3, with 11 bases matching TRBD1. The CDR3 is 16 amino acids. V trimming: 4 bases; J trimming: 5 bases; junction bases outside the gene matches: 7. CDR1 and CDR2 (germline): LNHDA, SQIVND (reference sequence). CDR3 protein: CASSTGTGGSRNTIYF. The DNA for the CDR3 is TGTGCCAGTAGTACCGGGACAGGGGGATCAAGAAACACCATATATTTT.

V usage is TRBV11-2 and J usage is TRBJ2-5; 12 bases are shared with TRBD2. The germline gives CDR1 SGHAT, CDR2 FQNNGV. The J segment lost 4 bases and the V segment lost 1 base, leaving 13 bases of the junction unmatched. The CDR3 is 19 amino acids. The CDR3, as DNA: TGTGCCAGCAGCTTAGGGTCTCGCCTAGCGGGGGGGCCGTTAGAGACCCAGTACTTC. As protein: CASSLGSRLAGGPLETQYF.

This clone was counted once. This rearrangement joins TRBV6-6 to TRBJ1-3; the D gene is possibly TRBD1 (5 bases). Trimming left V 2 bases short and J 4 bases short, with 15 bases between. Looked up from germline, CDR1 is MNHNY and CDR2 is SVGAGI (reference sequence). CDR3 length equals 16 residues. This chain's CDR3 is CASSYAQGKTGNTIYF. DNA for the CDR3: TGTGCCAGCAGTTACGCGCAGGGAAAAACCGGAAACACCATATATTTT.

CDR3 protein: CASRDSSSIQYF. The CDR3 nucleotides are TGTGCCAGCAGAGACTCATCCTCGATTCAGTACTTC. The chain combines TRBV12-3 or TRBV12-4 with TRBJ2-4; D remains ambiguous. V lost 6 bases and J lost 10, with 13 bases in between. The CDR3 is made up of 12 amino acids.

V is TRBV9 and J is TRBJ2-7; D is perhaps TRBD2 (7 bases). The CDR3 covers 13 residues. Germline V gives CDR1 SGDLS, CDR2 YYNGEE. V dropped 4 bases and J dropped 7 bases, with 15 bases sitting between them. The CDR3 here is CASSSGGPLEQYF. CDR3 sequence (DNA): TGTGCCAGCAGCTCGGGGGGCCCCCTGGAGCAGTACTTC.

This chain connects TRBV19 to TRBJ2-5, with 8 positions matching TRBD1. Germline CDR1 and CDR2: LNHDA and SQIVND (reference sequence). CDR3 length: 15 amino acids. The J segment lost 4 bases and the V segment lost 0 bases, leaving 4 bases of the junction unmatched. The chain's CDR3 is CASSIDRGRLETQYF. Written as DNA, the CDR3 is TGTGCCAGTAGTATAGACAGGGGGCGTCTAGAGACCCAGTACTTC.

The chain is built from TRBV2 and TRBJ1-5; D possibly corresponds to TRBD1 (5 bases). V gave up 5 bases and J gave up 4 bases, with 9 bases separating them. The CDR3 has 13 amino acids. Germline-derived CDR1 and CDR2 are SNHLY and FYNNEI. The CDR3 DNA sequence: TGTGCCAGCAGTTTGGACAAAAATCAGCCCCAGCATTTT. This gives the protein CASSLDKNQPQHF.

CDR3 sequence (DNA): TGTGCCATCAGTGGGGGGTCTACAGGGGTGGCAGATACGCAGTATTTT. Amino acid sequence: CAISGGSTGVADTQYF. This rearrangement joins TRBV10-3 to TRBJ2-3, with 7 nucleotides matching TRBD1. The germline gives CDR1 ENHRY, CDR2 SYGVKD. This CDR3 has 16 amino acids. J lost 4 bases, V lost 4 bases, and 11 bases had no gene match.

The V and J genes are TRBV7-9 and TRBJ1-4; possibly TRBD1 for D (6 bases). CDR3 length: 15 residues. V was shortened by 3 bases and J by 8 bases, with 16 bases between the two germline ends. Germline-derived CDR1 and CDR2 are SEHNR and FQNEAQ (reference sequence). CDR3 nucleotides: TGTGCCAGCAGCTTCGAACAGGGCTTTGGAGAAAAACTGTTTTTT. Translated, it gives CASSFEQGFGEKLFF.

The CDR3 spells CATGQDLGSGNTIYF. In nucleotides, the CDR3 is TGTGCCACCGGACAGGACCTGGGATCTGGAAACACCATATATTTT. The gene calls are TRBV6-5 and TRBJ1-3, with 7 positions matching TRBD1. Germline-derived CDR1 and CDR2 are MNHEY and SVGAGI. V lost 10 bases, J lost 1 base, and 10 bases stayed unmatched. The CDR3 has 15 residues.

This chain connects TRBV7-2 to TRBJ1-3; 9 positions agree with TRBD1. The CDR3 runs 17 residues. Germline CDR1 and CDR2: SGHTA and FQGNSA. Unmatched junction bases numbered 6, after V lost 2 bases and J lost 1 base. The CDR3 DNA is TGTGCCAGCAGCTTATACAGGGGGCTAGTATCTGGAAACACCATATATTTT. Protein product: CASSLYRGLVSGNTIYF.

The chain has TRBV4-1 and TRBJ2-1; tentative D call: TRBD1 (6 bases). Trimming cost V 1 base and J 7 bases, with 14 bases left between them. Per germline, CDR1 MGHRA and CDR2 YSYEKL. The CDR3 length is 15 residues. The CDR3: CASSQVGWGRNEQFF. As DNA, the CDR3 is TGCGCCAGCAGCCAAGTGGGTTGGGGGCGAAATGAGCAGTTCTTC.

This chain uses TRBV7-8 with TRBJ2-6, with D maybe TRBD1 (6 bases). The CDR3 runs 18 residues. CDR1 SGHVS and CDR2 FQNEAQ come from the germline V gene. V was trimmed by 5 bases and J by 0 bases, leaving 17 bases between them. The CDR3 sequence: CASSRRDTYSSGANVLTF. In DNA, the CDR3 is TGTGCCAGCAGCCGACGGGACACCTATAGCTCTGGGGCCAACGTCCTGACTTTC. Supplemented by reference TRBV7-8 and TRBJ2-6, the full variable domain reads GAGVSQSPRYKVAKRGQDVALRCDPISGHVSLFWYQQALGQGPEFLTYFQNEAQLDKSGLPSDRFFAERPEGSVSTLKIQRTQQEDSAVYLCASSRRDTYSSGANVLTFGAGSRLTVL.